The source of this T cell receptor (beta chain) is a study of cytotoxic CD8 clonotypes in ibrutinib-treated CLL. Whole-study context: Included were 11 relapsed/refractory and approximately 15 treatment-naive patients, of whom approximately 18 were IGHV unmutated. Outcomes included some 25 partial and 2 complete responses; after median roughly 71 months, 14 stayed remitted and roughly twelve progressed. Following treatment for a median roughly 11 months, range 6 to 36, response samples were then taken. Average yields of 255,043 productive templates and tens of thousands of productive rearrangements characterized the samples.

The repertoire was sequenced with immunoSEQ multiplex PCR; TCRdb's copy has only in-frame clones and lacks some. The sample contains approximately 350,000 clones, 67% of which appear only once. This clone was counted between two and nine times. The V end was cut by 4 bases, the J end by 4 bases, with 10 bases between. CDR3 length: 13 residues. The germline V gene has CDR1 LNHDA and CDR2 SQIVND (reference sequence). This TCR was recovered from a human donor with chronic lymphocytic leukemia. Sample: PBMCs, taken after 36 months of ibrutinib treatment. J is TRBJ1-2 and V is TRBV19; TRBD1 is a possible D gene (6 bases). The chain's CDR3 is CASSSQGTYGYTF. The CDR3 DNA follows: TGTGCCAGTAGTAGTCAGGGGACCTATGGCTACACCTTC.